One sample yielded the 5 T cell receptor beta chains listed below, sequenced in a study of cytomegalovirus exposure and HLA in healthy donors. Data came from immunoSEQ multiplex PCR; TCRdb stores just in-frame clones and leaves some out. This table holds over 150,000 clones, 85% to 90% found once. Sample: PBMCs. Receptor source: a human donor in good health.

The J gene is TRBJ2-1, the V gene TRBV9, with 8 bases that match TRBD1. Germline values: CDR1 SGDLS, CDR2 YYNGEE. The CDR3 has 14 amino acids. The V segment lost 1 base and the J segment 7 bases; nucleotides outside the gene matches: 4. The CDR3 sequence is CASSVQGAWNEQFF. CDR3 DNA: TGTGCCAGCAGCGTACAGGGGGCTTGGAATGAGCAGTTCTTC.

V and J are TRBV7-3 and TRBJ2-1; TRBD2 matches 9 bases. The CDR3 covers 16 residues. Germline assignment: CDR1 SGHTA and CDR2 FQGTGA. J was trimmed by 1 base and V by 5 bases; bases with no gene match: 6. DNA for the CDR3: TGTGCCAGCAGCCTCTTCAGCGGGGGGTCCTACAATGAGCAGTTCTTC. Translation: CASSLFSGGSYNEQFF.

The chain's CDR3 is CASSQEVVTGQNQPQHF. As DNA, the CDR3 is TGCGCCAGCAGCCAAGAAGTTGTGACAGGGCAAAATCAGCCCCAGCATTTT. The V and J genes are TRBV4-3 and TRBJ1-5, with TRBD1 matching 7 bases. Germline V gene sequence: CDR1 LGHNA, CDR2 YSLEER. The length of the CDR3 is 17 residues. Trimming removed 0 bases from V and 4 bases from J; junction bases left unmatched: 9.

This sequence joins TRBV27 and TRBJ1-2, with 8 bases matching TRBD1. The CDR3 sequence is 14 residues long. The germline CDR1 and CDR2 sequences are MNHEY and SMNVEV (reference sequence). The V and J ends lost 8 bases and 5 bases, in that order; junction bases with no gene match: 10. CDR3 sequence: CASAPQGARYGYTF. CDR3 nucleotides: TGTGCCAGCGCCCCGCAGGGGGCGCGGTATGGCTACACCTTC.

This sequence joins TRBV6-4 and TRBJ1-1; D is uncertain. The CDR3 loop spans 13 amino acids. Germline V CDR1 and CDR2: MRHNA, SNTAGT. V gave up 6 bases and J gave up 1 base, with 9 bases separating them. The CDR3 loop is CASRAEGNTEAFF. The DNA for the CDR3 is TGTGCCAGCAGGGCAGAGGGGAACACTGAAGCTTTCTTT.